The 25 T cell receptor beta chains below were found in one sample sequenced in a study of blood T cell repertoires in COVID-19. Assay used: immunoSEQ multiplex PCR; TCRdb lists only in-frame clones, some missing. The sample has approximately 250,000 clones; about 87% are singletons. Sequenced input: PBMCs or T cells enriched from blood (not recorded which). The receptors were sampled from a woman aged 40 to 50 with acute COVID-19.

The DNA of the CDR3 is TGTGCCATCAGTGAAGGACAGGGGTCTGCCCTCTATGGCTACACCTTC. The encoded protein is CAISEGQGSALYGYTF. This chain joins TRBV10-3 and TRBJ1-2; 9 bases align to TRBD1. Germline lookup yields CDR1 ENHRY and CDR2 SYGVKD. V was clipped by 3 bases and J by 4 bases; unmatched bases: 9. The CDR3 contains 16 residues.

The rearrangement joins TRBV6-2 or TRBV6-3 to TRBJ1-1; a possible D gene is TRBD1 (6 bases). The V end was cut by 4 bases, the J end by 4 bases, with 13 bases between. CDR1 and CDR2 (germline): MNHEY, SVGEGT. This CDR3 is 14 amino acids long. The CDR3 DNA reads TGTGCCAGCAGTTGGACAGCGATTGGCACTGAAGCTTTCTTT. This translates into CASSWTAIGTEAFF.

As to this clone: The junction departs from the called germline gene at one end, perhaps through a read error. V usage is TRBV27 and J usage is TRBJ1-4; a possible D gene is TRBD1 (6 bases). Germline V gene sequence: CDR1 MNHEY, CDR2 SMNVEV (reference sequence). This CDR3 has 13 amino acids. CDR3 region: CATKGGANEKLFF. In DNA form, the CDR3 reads TGTGCCACTAAAGGGGGGGCTAACGAAAAACTGTTTTTT.

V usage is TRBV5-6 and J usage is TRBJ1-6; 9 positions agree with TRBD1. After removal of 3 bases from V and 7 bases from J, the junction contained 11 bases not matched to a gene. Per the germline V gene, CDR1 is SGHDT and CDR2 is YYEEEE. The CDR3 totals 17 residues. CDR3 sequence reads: CASSSWTGEAVNSPLHF. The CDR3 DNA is TGTGCCAGCAGCTCCTGGACAGGGGAGGCGGTAAATTCACCCCTCCACTTT.

The CDR3: CASSSSSVRGEAFF. The CDR3 DNA follows: TGTGCCAGCAGCTCCTCATCAGTGCGGGGTGAAGCTTTCTTT. J is TRBJ1-1 and V is TRBV7-9; D remains ambiguous. The germline V and J ends were trimmed by 4 bases and 7 bases, with 16 bases remaining between them. This CDR3 is 14 amino acids long. CDR1 is SEHNR, CDR2 FQNEAQ, per germline (reference sequence).

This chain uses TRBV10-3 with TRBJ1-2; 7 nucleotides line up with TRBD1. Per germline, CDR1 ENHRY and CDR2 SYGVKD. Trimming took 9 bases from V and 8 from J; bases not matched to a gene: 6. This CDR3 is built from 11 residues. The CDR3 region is CAMLQGQGYTF. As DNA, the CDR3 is TGTGCCATGCTACAGGGGCAGGGCTACACCTTC.

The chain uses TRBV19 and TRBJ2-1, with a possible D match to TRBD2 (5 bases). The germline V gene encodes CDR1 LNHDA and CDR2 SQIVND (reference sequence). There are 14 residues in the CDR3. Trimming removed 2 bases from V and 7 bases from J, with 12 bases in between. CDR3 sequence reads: CASSILTKRNEQFF. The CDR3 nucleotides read TGTGCCAGTAGTATATTGACTAAAAGGAATGAGCAGTTCTTC.

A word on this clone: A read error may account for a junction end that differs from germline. CDR3 sequence (DNA): TGTGCCACCAGCGGAGAAGACAGGGCGCTTAATTCGCCCCAGCATTTT. This encodes CATSGEDRALNSPQHF. The chain couples TRBV15 to TRBJ1-5; TRBD1 agrees at 7 bases. Germline V lookup: CDR1 LNHNV, CDR2 YYDKDF (reference sequence). CDR3 length: 16 amino acids.

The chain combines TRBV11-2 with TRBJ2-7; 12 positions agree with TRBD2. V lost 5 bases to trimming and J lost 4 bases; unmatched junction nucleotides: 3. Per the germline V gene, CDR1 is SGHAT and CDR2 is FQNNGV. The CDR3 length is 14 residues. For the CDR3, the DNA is TGTGCCAGCAGCCTAGCGGGGGGGAGGTACGAGCAGTACTTC. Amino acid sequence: CASSLAGGRYEQYF. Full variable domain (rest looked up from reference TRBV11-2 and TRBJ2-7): EAGVAQSPRYKIIEKRQSVAFWCNPISGHATLYWYQQILGQGPKLLIQFQNNGVVDDSQLPKDRFSAERLKGVDSTLKIQPAKLEDSAVYLCASSLAGGRYEQYFGPGTRLTVT.

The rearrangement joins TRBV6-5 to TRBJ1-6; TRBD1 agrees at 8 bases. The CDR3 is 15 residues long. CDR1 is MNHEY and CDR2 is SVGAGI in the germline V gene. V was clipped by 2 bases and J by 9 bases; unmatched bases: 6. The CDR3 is CASSYGQGLGSPLHF. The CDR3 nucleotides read TGTGCCAGCAGTTACGGACAGGGTTTGGGTTCACCCCTCCACTTT.

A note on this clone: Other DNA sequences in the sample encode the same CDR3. The CDR3 region has the DNA TGTGCCAGCAGCCCTCGGACAGGGGTAGGCTACACCTTC. Its protein product is CASSPRTGVGYTF. This rearrangement joins TRBV12-3 or TRBV12-4 to TRBJ1-2, with 9 bases lining up with TRBD1. V lost 6 bases and J lost 8; bases outside the gene matches: 7. CDR3 length: 13 residues.

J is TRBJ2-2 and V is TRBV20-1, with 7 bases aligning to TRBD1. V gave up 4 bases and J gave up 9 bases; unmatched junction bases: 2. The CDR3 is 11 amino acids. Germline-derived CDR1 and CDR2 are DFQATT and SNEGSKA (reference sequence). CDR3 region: CSAKQGRELFF. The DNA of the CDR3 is TGCAGTGCTAAACAGGGGCGGGAGCTGTTTTTT.

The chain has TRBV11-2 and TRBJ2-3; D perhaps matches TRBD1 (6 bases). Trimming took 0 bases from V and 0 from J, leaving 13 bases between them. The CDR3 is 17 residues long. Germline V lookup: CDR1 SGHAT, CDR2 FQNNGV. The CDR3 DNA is TGTGCCAGCAGCTTAGATTTGACAGGACGAAGCACAGATACGCAGTATTTT. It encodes CASSLDLTGRSTDTQYF.

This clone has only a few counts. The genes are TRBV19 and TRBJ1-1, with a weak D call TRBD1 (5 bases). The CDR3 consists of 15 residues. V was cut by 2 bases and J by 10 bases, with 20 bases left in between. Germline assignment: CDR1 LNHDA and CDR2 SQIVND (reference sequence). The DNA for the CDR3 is TGTGCCAGTAGTATACCGGTGGGGAGGGGCGAGTCAGCTTTCTTT. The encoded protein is CASSIPVGRGESAFF.

CDR3 nucleotide sequence: TGTGCCAGCAGCCGGGGGACAGGGCCTGGAAACACCATATATTTT. It codes for CASSRGTGPGNTIYF. The chain recombines TRBV3-1 (or the pseudogene TRBV3-2) with TRBJ1-3, with 9 positions matching TRBD1. Trimming removed 4 bases from V and 2 bases from J; junction bases left unmatched: 3. The CDR3 extends over 15 amino acids. Per germline, CDR1 LGHDT and CDR2 YNNKEL (reference sequence).

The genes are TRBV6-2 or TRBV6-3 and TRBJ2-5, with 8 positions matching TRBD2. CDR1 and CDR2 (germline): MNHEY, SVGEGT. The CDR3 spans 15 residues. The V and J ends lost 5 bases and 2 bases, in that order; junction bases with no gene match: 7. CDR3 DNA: TGTGCCAGCAGTCTAGGACTAGCCGATCAAGAGACCCAGTACTTC. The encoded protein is CASSLGLADQETQYF.

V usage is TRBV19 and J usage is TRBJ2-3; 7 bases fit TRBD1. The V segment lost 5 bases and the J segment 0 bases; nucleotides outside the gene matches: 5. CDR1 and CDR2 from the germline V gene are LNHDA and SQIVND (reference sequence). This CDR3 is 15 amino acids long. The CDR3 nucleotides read TGTGCCAGTAGTGCCCCCAGGGGGAGCACAGATACGCAGTATTTT. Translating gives CASSAPRGSTDTQYF.

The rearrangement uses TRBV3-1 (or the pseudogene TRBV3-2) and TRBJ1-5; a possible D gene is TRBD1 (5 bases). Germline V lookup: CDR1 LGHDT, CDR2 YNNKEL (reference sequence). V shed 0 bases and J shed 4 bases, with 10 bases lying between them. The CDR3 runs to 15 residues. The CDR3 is CASSQEFAGNQPQHF. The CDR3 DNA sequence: TGTGCCAGCAGCCAAGAGTTCGCAGGGAATCAGCCCCAGCATTTT.

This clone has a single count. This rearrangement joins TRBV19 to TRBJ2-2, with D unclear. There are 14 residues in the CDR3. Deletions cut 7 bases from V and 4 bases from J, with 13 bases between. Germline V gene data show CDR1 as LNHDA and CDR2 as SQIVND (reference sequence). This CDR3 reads CASTIGRSTGELFF. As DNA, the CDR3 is TGTGCCAGTACCATTGGTAGATCCACCGGGGAGCTGTTTTTT.

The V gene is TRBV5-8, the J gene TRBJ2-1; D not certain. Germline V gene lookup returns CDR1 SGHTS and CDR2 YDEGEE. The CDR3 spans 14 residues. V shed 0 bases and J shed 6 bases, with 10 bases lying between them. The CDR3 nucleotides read TGTGCCAGCAGCTTGGAAAACCCGGGCAATGAGCAGTTCTTC. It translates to CASSLENPGNEQFF.

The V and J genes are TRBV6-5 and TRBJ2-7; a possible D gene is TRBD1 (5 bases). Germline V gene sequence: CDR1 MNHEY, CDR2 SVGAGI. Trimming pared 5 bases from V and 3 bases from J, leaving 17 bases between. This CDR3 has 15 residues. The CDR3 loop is CASSPSQGSLYEQYF. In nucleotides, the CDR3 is TGTGCCAGCAGTCCTTCTCAGGGTAGCCTCTACGAGCAGTACTTC.

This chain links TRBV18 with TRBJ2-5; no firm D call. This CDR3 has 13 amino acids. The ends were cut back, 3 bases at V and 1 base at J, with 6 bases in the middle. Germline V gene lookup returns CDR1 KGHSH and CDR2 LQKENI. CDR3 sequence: CASSPVAQETQYF. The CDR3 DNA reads TGTGCCAGCTCACCGGTGGCCCAAGAGACCCAGTACTTC. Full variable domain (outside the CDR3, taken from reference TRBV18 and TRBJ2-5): NAGVMQNPRHLVRRRGQEARLRCSPMKGHSHVYWYRQLPEEGLKFMVYLQKENIIDESGMPKERFSAEFPKEGPSILRIQQVVRGDSAAYFCASSPVAQETQYFGPGTRLLVL.

The CDR3 reads CASSPRRATYNEQFF. The CDR3 DNA is TGTGCCAGCAGCCCGCGGCGAGCGACCTACAATGAGCAGTTCTTC. This chain joins TRBV9 and TRBJ2-1; no reliable D call. V was clipped by 4 bases and J by 2 bases, with 13 bases between them. This CDR3 has 15 residues. Looked up from germline, CDR1 is SGDLS and CDR2 is YYNGEE.

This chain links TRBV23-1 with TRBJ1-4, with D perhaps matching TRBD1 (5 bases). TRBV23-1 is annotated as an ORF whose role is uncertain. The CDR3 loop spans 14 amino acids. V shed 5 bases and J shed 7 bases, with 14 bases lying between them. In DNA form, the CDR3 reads TGCGCCAGCAGTAAAAGGGGTCGTAGTGAAAAACTGTTTTTT. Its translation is CASSKRGRSEKLFF.

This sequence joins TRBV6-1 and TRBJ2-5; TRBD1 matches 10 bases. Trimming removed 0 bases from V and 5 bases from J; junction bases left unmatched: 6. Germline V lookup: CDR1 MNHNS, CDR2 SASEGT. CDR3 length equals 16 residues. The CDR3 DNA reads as TGTGCCAGCAGTGAAGCGTGGGACAGGGGATTCGAGACCCAGTACTTC. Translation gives CASSEAWDRGFETQYF.